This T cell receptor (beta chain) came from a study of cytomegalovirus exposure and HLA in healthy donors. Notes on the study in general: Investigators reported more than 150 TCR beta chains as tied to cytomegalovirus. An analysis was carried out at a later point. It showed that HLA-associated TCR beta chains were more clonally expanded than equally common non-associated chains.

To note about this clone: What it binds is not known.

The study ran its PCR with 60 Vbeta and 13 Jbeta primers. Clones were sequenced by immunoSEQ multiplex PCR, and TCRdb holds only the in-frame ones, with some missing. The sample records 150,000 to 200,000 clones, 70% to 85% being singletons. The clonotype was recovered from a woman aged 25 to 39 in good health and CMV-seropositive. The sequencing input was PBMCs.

In DNA form, the CDR3 reads TGCGCCAGCAGCTTAGGGACAGGGTTACACGAGCAGTACTTC. Its translation: CASSLGTGLHEQYF. This rearrangement joins TRBV5-1 to TRBJ2-7, with 9 bases aligning to TRBD1. With 2 bases clipped from V and 5 bases from J, the junction kept 5 bases outside the gene matches. Germline V lookup: CDR1 SGHRS, CDR2 YFSETQ. CDR3 length: 14 residues.